This T cell receptor beta chain originates from a study of long-term antiretroviral therapy in people with HIV. Germline assignment: CDR1 MGHRA and CDR2 YSYEKL. The CDR3 is made up of 15 amino acids. Trimming left V 0 bases short and J 5 bases short, with 13 bases between. Investigators performed immunoSEQ version v3.0 at survey level. The data were produced by immunoSEQ multiplex PCR, yet TCRdb's version contains in-frame clones alone and is incomplete. The sample lists around 29,000 clones; about 80% were seen once. This receptor was taken from a man in his forties with HIV. The specimen was unsorted PBMCs, collected 0.3 years after starting antiretroviral therapy. The chain links TRBV4-1 to TRBJ1-1; D not certain. The CDR3 loop reads CASSQDPTWGTEAFF. The CDR3 region has the DNA TGCGCCAGCAGCCAAGATCCCACCTGGGGAACTGAAGCTTTCTTT.